The present T cell receptor (beta chain) was sequenced within a study of CDR3 diversity in severe acne. In TCRdb, the PCR reads were re-called with MiXCR into one record per CDR3 protein. The table has about 85,000 distinct CDR3 sequences, about 48% seen once. CDR3 size: 15 residues. V was pared by 0 bases and J by 1 base, with 2 bases of the junction left unmatched. The germline V gene encodes CDR1 SGHDT and CDR2 YYEEEE. The sample consisted of blood. This TCR was recovered from a male donor in good health, serving as a control. The chain couples TRBV5-6 to TRBJ2-3; 7 bases fit TRBD1. CDR3 nucleotides: TGTGCCAGCAGCTTGGGACAGGGCCGCACAGATACGCAGTATTTT. Its protein product is CASSLGQGRTDTQYF. The complete variable domain, with remaining parts taken from reference TRBV5-6 and TRBJ2-3, reads DAGVTQSPTHLIKTRGQQVTLRCSPKSGHDTVSWYQQALGQGPQFIFQYYEEEERQRGNFPDRFSGHQFPNYSSELNVNALLLGDSALYLCASSLGQGRTDTQYFGPGTRLTVL.